The 10 T cell receptor beta chains presented below share a single source sample, sequenced in a study of Ad26.COV2.S vaccination and SARS-CoV-2 variants. TCRdb's copy holds only in-frame clones and misses some; the assay was immunoSEQ multiplex PCR. Among around 170,000 clones listed, roughly 89% were seen once. Source: peripheral blood, taken after recovery from COVID-19. The receptor set was obtained from a human donor who had recovered from COVID-19.

This clone showed up just a few times. V and J are TRBV27 and TRBJ1-6; 9 bases are a match to TRBD1. This CDR3 spans 16 amino acids. Trimming removed 6 bases from V and 7 bases from J; junction bases left unmatched: 10. CDR1 and CDR2 (germline): MNHEY, SMNVEV (reference sequence). The CDR3 region is CASSQGTGSGNSPLHF. The CDR3 bases are TGTGCCAGCAGCCAAGGGACAGGGAGTGGGAATTCACCCCTCCACTTT.

This rearrangement joins TRBV2 to TRBJ2-7; D is ambiguous. Trimming took off 7 bases at V and 0 bases at J, with 10 bases between the two ends. CDR3 length: 13 amino acids. Germline V lookup: CDR1 SNHLY, CDR2 FYNNEI. The DNA of the CDR3 is TGTGCCAGCATGGGGTTGAACTCCTACGAGCAGTACTTC. This codes for CASMGLNSYEQYF.

CDR3 protein: CASSQETGRGLDTQYF. CDR3 bases: TGTGCCAGCAGCCAAGAAACAGGGCGAGGGTTAGATACGCAGTATTTT. This rearrangement joins TRBV4-2 to TRBJ2-3, with D possibly being TRBD1 (6 bases). Germline V gene sequence: CDR1 LGHNA, CDR2 YNFKEQ. Trimming removed 0 bases from V and 5 bases from J, with 15 bases in between. The CDR3 runs to 16 residues.

This clone was recorded once. The genes are TRBV6-6 and TRBJ1-5, with a possible D match to TRBD1 (5 bases). The V end was cut by 6 bases, the J end by 9 bases, with 9 bases between. This CDR3 comprises 11 residues. Germline CDR1 reads MNHNY; CDR2 reads SVGAGI (reference sequence). CDR3 in amino acids: CASRLQGPQHF. DNA for the CDR3: TGTGCCAGCAGGCTGCAGGGGCCCCAGCATTTT.

A word on this clone: The DNA is omitted, as the CDR3 cannot be located on it reliably, and the CDR3 follows TCRdb's listing. The chain uses TRBV7-5 and TRBJ1-6; the table's TRBD1 call for D was not verified on the DNA. TRBV7-5 corresponds to a pseudogene. The length of the CDR3 is 21 amino acids, counting both ends. CDR3 protein: CARSLRVGRGSIGSYNSPLHF.

The CDR3 here is CAWSVEMDTRGETQYF. In nucleotides, the CDR3 is TGTGCCTGGAGTGTTGAAATGGACACCCGAGGGGAGACCCAGTACTTC. The V gene is TRBV30, the J gene TRBJ2-5; either TRBD1 or TRBD2 may supply D (5 bases each). The germline CDR1 and CDR2 sequences are GTSNPN and SVGIG (reference sequence). Between the trimmed V and J ends, which lost 0 bases and 5 bases, there was a span of 19 bases. This CDR3 has 16 amino acids.

The J gene is TRBJ2-5, the V gene TRBV14; 12 bases agree with TRBD1. Trimming took 4 bases from V and 7 from J; bases not matched to a gene: 7. CDR3 length: 15 residues. Germline loops: CDR1 SGHDN, CDR2 FVKESK. The CDR3 DNA is TGTGCCAGCAGCCCTGGGACAGGGGGCGTGGGGACCCAGTACTTC. It translates to CASSPGTGGVGTQYF.

V gene TRBV3-1 (or the pseudogene TRBV3-2) combines with J gene TRBJ2-1; 10 bases map to TRBD2. Losses at the gene ends were 5 bases for V and 10 bases for J; bases not matched to a gene: 2. CDR3 length: 12 residues. The germline CDR1 and CDR2 sequences are LGHDT and YNNKEL (reference sequence). The CDR3 bases are TGTGCCAGCAGCTTGACTAGCGGGGAGCAGTTCTTC. Amino acid sequence: CASSLTSGEQFF.

The chain combines TRBV30 with TRBJ1-1; D unresolved. This CDR3 has 12 amino acids. The ends were cut back, 3 bases at V and 3 bases at J, with 8 bases in the middle. Per the germline V gene, CDR1 is GTSNPN and CDR2 is SVGIG (reference sequence). Here the CDR3 DNA reads TGTGCCTGGAGAACCTGGGACACTGAAGCTTTCTTT. This translates into CAWRTWDTEAFF. Looking up the rest from reference TRBV30 and TRBJ1-1 gives the full variable domain: SQTIHQWPATLVQPVGSPLSLECTVEGTSNPNLYWYRQAAGRGLQLLFYSVGIGQISSEVPQNLSASRPQDRQFILSSKKLLLSDSGFYLCAWRTWDTEAFFGQGTRLTVV.

This clone occurred once. The chain joins TRBV21-1 to TRBJ2-5; the tabulated D call, TRBD2, remains unverified against the DNA. TRBV21-1 is classified as a pseudogene. The CDR3 covers 15 residues. As DNA, the CDR3 is TGTGCCAGCAGCAAAAGCCGGACTTTCCAAGAGACCCAGTACTTC. Protein: CASSKSRTFQETQYF.